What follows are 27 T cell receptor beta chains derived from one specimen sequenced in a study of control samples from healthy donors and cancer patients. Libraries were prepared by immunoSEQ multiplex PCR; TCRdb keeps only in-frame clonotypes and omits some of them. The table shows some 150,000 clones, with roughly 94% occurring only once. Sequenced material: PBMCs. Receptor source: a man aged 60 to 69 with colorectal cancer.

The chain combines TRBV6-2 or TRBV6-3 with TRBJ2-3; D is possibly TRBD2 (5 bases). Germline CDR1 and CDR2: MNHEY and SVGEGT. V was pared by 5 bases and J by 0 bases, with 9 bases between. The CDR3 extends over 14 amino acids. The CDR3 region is CASSLRASTDTQYF. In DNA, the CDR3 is TGTGCCAGCAGTCTGCGGGCTAGCACAGATACGCAGTATTTT.

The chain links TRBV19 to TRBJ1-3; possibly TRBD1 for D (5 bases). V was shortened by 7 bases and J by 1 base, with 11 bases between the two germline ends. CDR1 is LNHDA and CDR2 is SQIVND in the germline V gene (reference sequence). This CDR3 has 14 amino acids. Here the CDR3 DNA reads TGTGCCAGTACCGCAGGGAGTTCTGGAAACACCATATATTTT. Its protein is CASTAGSSGNTIYF.

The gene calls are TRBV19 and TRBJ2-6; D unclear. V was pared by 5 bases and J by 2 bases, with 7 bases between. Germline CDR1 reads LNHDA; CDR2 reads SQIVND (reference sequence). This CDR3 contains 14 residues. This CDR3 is CASSEAPGANVLTF. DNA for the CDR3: TGTGCCAGTAGTGAGGCTCCTGGGGCCAACGTCCTGACTTTC. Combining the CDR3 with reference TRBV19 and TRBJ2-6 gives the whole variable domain DGGITQSPKYLFRKEGQNVTLSCEQNLNHDAMYWYRQDPGQGLRLIYYSQIVNDFQKGDIAEGYSVSREKKESFPLTVTSAQKNPTAFYLCASSEAPGANVLTFGAGSRLTVL.

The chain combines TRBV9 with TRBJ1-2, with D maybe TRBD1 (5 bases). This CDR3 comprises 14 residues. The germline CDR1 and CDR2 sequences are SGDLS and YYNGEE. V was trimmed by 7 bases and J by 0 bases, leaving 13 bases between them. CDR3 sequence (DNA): TGTGCCAGCGCAACAGGATTAGCTAACTATGGCTACACCTTC. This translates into CASATGLANYGYTF.

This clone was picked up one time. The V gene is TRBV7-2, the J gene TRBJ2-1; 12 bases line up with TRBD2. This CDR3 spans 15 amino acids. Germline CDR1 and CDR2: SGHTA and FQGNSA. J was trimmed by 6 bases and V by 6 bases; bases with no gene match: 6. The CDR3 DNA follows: TGTGCCAGCAGTAAACTAGCGGGGGGCTCCAATGAGCAGTTCTTC. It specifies CASSKLAGGSNEQFF.

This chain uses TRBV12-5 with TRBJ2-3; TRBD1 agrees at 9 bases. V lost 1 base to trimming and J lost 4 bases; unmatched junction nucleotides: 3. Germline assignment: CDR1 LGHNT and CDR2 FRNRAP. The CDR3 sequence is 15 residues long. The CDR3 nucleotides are TGTGCTAGTGGTTTGGGACAGGGGGGGGCAGATACGCAGTATTTT. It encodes CASGLGQGGADTQYF.

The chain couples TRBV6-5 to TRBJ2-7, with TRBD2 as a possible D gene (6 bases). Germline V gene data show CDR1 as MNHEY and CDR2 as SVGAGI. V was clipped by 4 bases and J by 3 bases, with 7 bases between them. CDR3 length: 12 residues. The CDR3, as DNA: TGTGCCAGCAGTTCCGGGAGCTACGAGCAGTACTTC. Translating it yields CASSSGSYEQYF.

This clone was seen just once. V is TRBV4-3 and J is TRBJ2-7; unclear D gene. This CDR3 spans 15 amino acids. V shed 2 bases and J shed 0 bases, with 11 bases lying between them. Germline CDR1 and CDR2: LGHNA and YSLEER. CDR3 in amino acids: CASSQILDPSYEQYF. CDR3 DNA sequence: TGCGCCAGCAGCCAAATACTTGACCCCTCCTACGAGCAGTACTTC.

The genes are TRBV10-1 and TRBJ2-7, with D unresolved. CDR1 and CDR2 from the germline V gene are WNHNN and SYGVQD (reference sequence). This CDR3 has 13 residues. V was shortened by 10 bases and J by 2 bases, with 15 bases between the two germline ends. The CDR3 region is CATLKGFTYEQYF. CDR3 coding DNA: TGCGCCACCCTGAAGGGATTCACCTACGAGCAGTACTTC.

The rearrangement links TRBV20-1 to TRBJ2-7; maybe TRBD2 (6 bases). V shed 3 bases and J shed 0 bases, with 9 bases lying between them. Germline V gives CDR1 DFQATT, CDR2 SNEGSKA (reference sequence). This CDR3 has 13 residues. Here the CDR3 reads CSASRRDSYEQYF. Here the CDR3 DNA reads TGCAGTGCTAGTAGGCGGGACTCCTACGAGCAGTACTTC.

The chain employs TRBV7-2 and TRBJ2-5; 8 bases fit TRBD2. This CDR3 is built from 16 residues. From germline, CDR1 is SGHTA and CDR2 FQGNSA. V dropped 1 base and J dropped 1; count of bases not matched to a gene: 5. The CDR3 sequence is CASSLGVAGGQETQYF. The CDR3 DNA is TGTGCCAGCAGCTTAGGGGTCGCGGGGGGCCAAGAGACCCAGTACTTC. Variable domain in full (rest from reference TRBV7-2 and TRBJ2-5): GAGVSQSPSNKVTEKGKDVELRCDPISGHTALYWYRQSLGQGLEFLIYFQGNSAPDKSGLPSDRFSAERTGGSVSTLTIQRTQQEDSAVYLCASSLGVAGGQETQYFGPGTRLLVL.

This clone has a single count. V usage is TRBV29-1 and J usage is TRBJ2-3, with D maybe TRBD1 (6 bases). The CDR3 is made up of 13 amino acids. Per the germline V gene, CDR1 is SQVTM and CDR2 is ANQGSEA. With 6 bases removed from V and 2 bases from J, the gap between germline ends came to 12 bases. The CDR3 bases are TGCAGCGTGGGGACACCGAACACAGATACGCAGTATTTT. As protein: CSVGTPNTDTQYF.

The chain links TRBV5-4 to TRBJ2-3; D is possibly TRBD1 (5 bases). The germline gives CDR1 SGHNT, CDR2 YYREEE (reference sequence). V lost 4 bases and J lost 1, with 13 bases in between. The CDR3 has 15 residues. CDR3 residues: CASSPSQGRTDTQYF. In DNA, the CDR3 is TGTGCCAGCAGCCCGAGTCAGGGCCGCACAGATACGCAGTATTTT.

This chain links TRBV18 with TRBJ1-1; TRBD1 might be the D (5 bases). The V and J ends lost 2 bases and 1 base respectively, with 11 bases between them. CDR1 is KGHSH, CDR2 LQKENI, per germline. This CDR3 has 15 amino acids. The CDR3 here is CASSPGPGQNTEAFF. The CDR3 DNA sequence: TGTGCCAGCTCACCAGGCCCCGGACAGAACACTGAAGCTTTCTTT.

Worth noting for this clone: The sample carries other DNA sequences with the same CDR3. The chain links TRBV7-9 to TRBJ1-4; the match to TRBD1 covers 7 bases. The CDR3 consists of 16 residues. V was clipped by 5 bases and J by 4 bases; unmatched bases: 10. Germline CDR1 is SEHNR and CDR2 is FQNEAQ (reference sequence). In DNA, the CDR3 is TGTGCCAGCAGCCATGGTGACAGGGACCTTAATGAAAAACTGTTTTTT. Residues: CASSHGDRDLNEKLFF.

The CDR3 nucleotides are TGTGCCAGCAGTGCGCCTGGACAGGGTGGCTATGGCTACACCTTC. This translates into CASSAPGQGGYGYTF. The rearrangement links TRBV25-1 to TRBJ1-2; 8 nucleotides match TRBD1. CDR3 size: 15 residues. The germline CDR1 and CDR2 sequences are MGHDK and SYGVNS. The junction had 8 bases not matched to a gene; V was cut back by 4 bases and J by 4 bases.

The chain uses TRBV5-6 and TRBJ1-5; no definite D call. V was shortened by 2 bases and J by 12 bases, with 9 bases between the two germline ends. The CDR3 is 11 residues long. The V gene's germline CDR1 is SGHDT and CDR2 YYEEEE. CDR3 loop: CASSFEGIQHF. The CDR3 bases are TGTGCCAGCAGCTTTGAGGGAATCCAGCATTTT.

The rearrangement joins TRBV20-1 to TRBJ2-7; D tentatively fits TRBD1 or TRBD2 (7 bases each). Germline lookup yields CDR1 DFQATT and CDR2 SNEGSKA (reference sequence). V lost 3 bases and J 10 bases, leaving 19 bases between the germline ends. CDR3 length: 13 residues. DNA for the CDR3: TGCAGTGCTAGTAGACAGGGCGGGGGAGGCCAGTACTTC. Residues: CSASRQGGGGQYF.

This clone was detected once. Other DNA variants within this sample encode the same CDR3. The CDR3: CASSIGGGTGELFF. In nucleotides, the CDR3 is TGTGCCAGTAGTATAGGTGGGGGAACCGGGGAGCTGTTTTTT. The V and J genes are TRBV19 and TRBJ2-2, with D perhaps TRBD1 or TRBD2 (5 bases each). V shed 1 base and J shed 5 bases, with 8 bases lying between them. CDR1 is LNHDA and CDR2 is SQIVND in the germline V gene (reference sequence). This CDR3 has 14 residues. The variable domain in full, completed from reference TRBV19 and TRBJ2-2, reads DGGITQSPKYLFRKEGQNVTLSCEQNLNHDAMYWYRQDPGQGLRLIYYSQIVNDFQKGDIAEGYSVSREKKESFPLTVTSAQKNPTAFYLCASSIGGGTGELFFGEGSRLTVL.

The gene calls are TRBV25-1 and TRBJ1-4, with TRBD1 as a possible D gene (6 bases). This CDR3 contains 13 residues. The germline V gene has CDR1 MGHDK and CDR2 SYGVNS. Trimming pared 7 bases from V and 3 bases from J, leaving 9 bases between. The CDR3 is CASMEGANEKLFF. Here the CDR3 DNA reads TGTGCCAGCATGGAGGGGGCTAATGAAAAACTGTTTTTT. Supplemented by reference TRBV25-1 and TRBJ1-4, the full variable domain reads EADIYQTPRYLVIGTGKKITLECSQTMGHDKMYWYQQDPGMELHLIHYSYGVNSTEKGDLSSESTVSRIRTEHFPLTLESARPSHTSQYLCASMEGANEKLFFGSGTQLSVL.

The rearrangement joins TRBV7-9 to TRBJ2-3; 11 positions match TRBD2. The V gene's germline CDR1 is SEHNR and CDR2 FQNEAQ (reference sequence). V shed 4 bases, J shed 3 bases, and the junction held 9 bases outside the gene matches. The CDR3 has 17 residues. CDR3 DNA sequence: TGTGCCAGCAGCTGGGGTTTGGGACTAGCGGATACAGATACGCAGTATTTT. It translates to CASSWGLGLADTDTQYF.

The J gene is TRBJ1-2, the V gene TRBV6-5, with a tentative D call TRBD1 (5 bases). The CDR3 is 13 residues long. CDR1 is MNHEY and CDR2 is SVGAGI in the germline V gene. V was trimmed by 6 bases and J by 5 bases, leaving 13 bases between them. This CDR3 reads CASRGTQGYGYTF. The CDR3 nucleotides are TGTGCCAGCAGAGGGACTCAAGGGTATGGCTACACCTTC.

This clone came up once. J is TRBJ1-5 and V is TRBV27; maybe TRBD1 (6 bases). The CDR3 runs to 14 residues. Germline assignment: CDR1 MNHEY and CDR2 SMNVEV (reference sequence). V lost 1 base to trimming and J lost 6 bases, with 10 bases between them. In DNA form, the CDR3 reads TGTGCCAGCAGTTTATTCAGGGGCGGTCAGCCCCAGCATTTT. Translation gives CASSLFRGGQPQHF.

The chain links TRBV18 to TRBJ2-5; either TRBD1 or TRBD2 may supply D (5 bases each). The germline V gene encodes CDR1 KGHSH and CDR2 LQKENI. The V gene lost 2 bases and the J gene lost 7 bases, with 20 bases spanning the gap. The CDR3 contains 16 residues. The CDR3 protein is CASSPAFGDLTVTQYF. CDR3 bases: TGTGCCAGCTCACCAGCGTTTGGGGACCTCACGGTGACCCAGTACTTC.

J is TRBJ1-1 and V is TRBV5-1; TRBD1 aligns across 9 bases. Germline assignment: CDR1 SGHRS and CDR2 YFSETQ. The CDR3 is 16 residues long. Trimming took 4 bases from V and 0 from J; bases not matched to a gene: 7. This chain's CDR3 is CASSPGQGYMNTEAFF. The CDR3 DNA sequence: TGCGCCAGCAGCCCGGGACAGGGTTACATGAACACTGAAGCTTTCTTT.

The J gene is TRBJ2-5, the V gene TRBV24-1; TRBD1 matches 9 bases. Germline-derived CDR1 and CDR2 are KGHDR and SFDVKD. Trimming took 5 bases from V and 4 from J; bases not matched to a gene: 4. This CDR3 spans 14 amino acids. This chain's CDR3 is CATSAPDRGETQYF. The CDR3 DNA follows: TGTGCCACCAGTGCACCGGACAGGGGAGAGACCCAGTACTTC.

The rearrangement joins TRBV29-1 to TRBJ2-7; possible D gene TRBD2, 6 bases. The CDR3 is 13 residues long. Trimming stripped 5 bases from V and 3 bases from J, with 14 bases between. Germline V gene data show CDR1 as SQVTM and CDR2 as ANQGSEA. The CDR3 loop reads CSVSGTQLYEQYF. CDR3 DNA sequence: TGCAGCGTTTCCGGGACTCAGCTCTACGAGCAGTACTTC.